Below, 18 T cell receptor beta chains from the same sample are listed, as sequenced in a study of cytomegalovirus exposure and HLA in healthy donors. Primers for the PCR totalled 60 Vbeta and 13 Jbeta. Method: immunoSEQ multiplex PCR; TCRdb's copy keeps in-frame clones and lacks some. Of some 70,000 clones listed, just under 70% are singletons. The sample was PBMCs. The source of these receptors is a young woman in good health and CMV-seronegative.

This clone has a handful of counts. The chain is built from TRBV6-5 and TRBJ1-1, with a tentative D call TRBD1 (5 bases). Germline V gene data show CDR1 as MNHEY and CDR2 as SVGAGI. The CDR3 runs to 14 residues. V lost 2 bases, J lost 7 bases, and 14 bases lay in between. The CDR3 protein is CASSYASGNGEAFF. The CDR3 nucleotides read TGTGCCAGCAGTTACGCTTCAGGGAATGGTGAAGCTTTCTTT.

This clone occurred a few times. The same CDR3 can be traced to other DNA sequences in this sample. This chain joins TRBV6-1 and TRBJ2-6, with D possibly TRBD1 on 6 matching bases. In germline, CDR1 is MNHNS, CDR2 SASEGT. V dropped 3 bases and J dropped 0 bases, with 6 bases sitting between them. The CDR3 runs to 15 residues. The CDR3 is CASSEDSSGANVLTF. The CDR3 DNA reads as TGTGCCAGCAGTGAGGACAGCTCTGGGGCCAACGTCCTGACTTTC.

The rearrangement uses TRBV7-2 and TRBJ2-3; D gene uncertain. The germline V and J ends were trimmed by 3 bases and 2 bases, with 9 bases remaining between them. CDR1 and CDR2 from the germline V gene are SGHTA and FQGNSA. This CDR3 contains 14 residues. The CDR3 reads CASSLGITTDTQYF. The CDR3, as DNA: TGTGCCAGCAGCTTGGGCATAACCACAGATACGCAGTATTTT.

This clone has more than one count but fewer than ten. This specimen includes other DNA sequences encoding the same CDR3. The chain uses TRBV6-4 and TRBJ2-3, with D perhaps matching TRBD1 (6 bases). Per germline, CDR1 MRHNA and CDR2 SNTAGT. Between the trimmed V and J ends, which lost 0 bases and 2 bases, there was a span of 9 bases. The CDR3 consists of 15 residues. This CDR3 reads CASSDSGQNTDTQYF. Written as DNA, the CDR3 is TGTGCCAGCAGTGACTCGGGACAAAACACAGATACGCAGTATTTT.

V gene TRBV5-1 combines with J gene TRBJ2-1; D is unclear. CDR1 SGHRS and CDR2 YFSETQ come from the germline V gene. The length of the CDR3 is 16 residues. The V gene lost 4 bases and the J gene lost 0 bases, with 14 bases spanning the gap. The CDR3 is CASSPPAASSYNEQFF. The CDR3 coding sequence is TGCGCCAGCAGCCCACCTGCCGCTAGCTCCTACAATGAGCAGTTCTTC.

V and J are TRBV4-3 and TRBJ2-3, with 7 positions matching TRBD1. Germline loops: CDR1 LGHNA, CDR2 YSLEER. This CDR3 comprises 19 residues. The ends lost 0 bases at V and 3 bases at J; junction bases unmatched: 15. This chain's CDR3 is CASSQEYLRGPTTTDTQYF. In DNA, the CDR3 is TGCGCCAGCAGCCAAGAATACTTGAGGGGGCCGACGACTACAGATACGCAGTATTTT.

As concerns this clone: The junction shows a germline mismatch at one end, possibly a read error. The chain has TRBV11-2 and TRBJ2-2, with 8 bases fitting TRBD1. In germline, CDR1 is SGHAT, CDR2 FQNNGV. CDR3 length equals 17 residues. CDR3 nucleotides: TGTGCCAGCAGCTTAACCCGACCGACAGGGGCTCTAGGGGGGCTGTTTTTT. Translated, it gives CASSLTRPTGALGGLFF.

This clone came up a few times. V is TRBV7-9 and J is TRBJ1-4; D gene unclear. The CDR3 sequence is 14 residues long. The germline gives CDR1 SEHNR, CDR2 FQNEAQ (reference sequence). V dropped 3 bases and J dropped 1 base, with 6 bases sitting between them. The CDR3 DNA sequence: TGTGCCAGCAGCTTCGGCGGAACTAATGAAAAACTGTTTTTT. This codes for CASSFGGTNEKLFF.

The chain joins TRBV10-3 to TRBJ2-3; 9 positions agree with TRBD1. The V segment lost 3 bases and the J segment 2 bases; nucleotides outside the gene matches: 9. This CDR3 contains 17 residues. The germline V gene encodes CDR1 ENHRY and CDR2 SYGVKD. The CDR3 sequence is CAISDPTGTGSTDTQYF. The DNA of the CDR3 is TGTGCCATCAGTGACCCGACCGGGACAGGGTCCACAGATACGCAGTATTTT.

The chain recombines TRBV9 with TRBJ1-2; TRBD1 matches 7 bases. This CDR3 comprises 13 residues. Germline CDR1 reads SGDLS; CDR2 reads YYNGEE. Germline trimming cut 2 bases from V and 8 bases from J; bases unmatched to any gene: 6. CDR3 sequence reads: CASSVGQAEGYTF. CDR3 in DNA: TGTGCCAGCAGCGTTGGACAGGCGGAGGGCTACACCTTC.

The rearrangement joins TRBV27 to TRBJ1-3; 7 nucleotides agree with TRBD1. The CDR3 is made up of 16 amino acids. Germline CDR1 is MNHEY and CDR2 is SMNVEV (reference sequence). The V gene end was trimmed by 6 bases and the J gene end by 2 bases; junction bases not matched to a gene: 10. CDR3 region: CASSTGQLRPGNTIYF. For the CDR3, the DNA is TGTGCCAGCAGCACGGGACAGTTGCGTCCTGGAAACACCATATATTTT.

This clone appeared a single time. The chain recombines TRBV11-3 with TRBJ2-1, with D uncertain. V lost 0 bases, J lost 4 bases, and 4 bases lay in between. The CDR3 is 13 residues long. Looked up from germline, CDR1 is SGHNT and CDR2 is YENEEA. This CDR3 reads CASSLDSYNEQFF. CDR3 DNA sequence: TGTGCCAGCAGCTTAGACAGTTACAATGAGCAGTTCTTC.

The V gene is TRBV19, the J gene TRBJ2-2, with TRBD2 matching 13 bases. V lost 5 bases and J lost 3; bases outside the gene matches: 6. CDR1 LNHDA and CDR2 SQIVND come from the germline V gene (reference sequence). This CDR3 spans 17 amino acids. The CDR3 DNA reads TGTGCCAGTAGTCTCGGACTAGCGGGGGCCCACACCGGGGAGCTGTTTTTT. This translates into CASSLGLAGAHTGELFF. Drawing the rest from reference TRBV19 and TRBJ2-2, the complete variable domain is DGGITQSPKYLFRKEGQNVTLSCEQNLNHDAMYWYRQDPGQGLRLIYYSQIVNDFQKGDIAEGYSVSREKKESFPLTVTSAQKNPTAFYLCASSLGLAGAHTGELFFGEGSRLTVL.

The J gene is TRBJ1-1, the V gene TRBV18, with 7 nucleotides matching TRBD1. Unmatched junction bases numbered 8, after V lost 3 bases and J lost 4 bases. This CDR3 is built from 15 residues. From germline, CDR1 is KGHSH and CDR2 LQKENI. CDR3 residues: CASSPERPGGTEAFF. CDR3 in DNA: TGTGCCAGCTCACCGGAGCGCCCAGGGGGCACTGAAGCTTTCTTT.

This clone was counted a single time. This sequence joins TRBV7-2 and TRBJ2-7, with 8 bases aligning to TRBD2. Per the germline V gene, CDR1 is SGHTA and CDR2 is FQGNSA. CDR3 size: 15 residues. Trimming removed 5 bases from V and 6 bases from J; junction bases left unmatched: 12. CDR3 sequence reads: CASSQTGLESSEQYF. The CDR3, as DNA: TGTGCCAGCAGCCAGACGGGACTAGAGTCTAGCGAGCAGTACTTC.

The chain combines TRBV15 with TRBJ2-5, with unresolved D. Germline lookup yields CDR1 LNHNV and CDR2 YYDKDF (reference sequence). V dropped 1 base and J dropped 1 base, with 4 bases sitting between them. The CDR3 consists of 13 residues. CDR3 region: CATSRVSQETQYF. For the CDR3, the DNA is TGTGCCACCAGCAGAGTGAGCCAAGAGACCCAGTACTTC. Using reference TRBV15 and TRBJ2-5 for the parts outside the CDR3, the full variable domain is DAMVIQNPRYQVTQFGKPVTLSCSQTLNHNVMYWYQQKSSQAPKLLFHYYDKDFNNEADTPDNFQSRRPNTSFCFLDIRSPGLGDTAMYLCATSRVSQETQYFGPGTRLLVL.

CDR3 sequence: CASSTEGGQAFF. CDR3 nucleotides: TGTGCCAGCAGTACTGAGGGGGGGCAAGCTTTCTTT. The chain couples TRBV7-8 to TRBJ1-1; D might be TRBD1 (6 bases). V shed 6 bases and J shed 9 bases, with 14 bases lying between them. The V gene's germline CDR1 is SGHVS and CDR2 FQNEAQ. This CDR3 is built from 12 residues.

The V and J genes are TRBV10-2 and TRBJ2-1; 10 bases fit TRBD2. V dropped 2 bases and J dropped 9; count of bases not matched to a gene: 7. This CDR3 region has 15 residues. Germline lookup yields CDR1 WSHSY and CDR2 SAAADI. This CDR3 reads CASSELAGAYGEQFF. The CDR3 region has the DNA TGCGCCAGCAGTGAGCTAGCGGGGGCCTACGGTGAGCAGTTCTTC.